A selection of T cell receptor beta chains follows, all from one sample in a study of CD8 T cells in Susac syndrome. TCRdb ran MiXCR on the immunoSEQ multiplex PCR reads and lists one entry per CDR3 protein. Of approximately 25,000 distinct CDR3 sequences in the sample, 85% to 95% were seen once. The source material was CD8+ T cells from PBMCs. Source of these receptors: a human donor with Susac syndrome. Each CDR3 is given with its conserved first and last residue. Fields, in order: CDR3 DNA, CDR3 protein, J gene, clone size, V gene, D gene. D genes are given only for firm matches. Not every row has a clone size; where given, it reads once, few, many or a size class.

TGTGCCAGCTCACCATCGGGGTTTCTATCTGGAAACACCATATATTTT	CASSPSGFLSGNTIYF	TRBJ1-3	-	TRBV18	-
TGCAGCGCGGACAGGGCCCTGGGGTTGGATGGCTACACCTTC	CSADRALGLDGYTF	TRBJ1-2	-	TRBV29-1	TRBD1
TGTGCCAGCAGCTTAGACCCCCAGGGGGAGCAGTACTTC	CASSLDPQGEQYF	TRBJ2-7	-	TRBV7-9	-
TGTGCCAGCAGCTCTATTACAGGGGGCGGGCAGCCCCAGCATTTT	CASSSITGGGQPQHF	TRBJ1-5	-	TRBV7-9	TRBD1
TGTGCCAGCACCTCATCTATGGGGTGGGACAGCTTCACAGATACGCAGTATTTT	CASTSSMGWDSFTDTQYF	TRBJ2-3	-	TRBV12-3/TRBV12-4	TRBD1
TGTGCCAGCAGTCCCTTGACTGGACAGCCCCAGCATTTT	CASSPLTGQPQHF	TRBJ1-5	once	TRBV28	-
TGCGCCAGCACGCATGGGCTCACCTCTGGAAACACCATATATTTT	CASTHGLTSGNTIYF	TRBJ1-3	-	TRBV5-1	-
TGTGCCACCGTAGTGAACACTGAAGCTTTCTTT	CATVVNTEAFF	TRBJ1-1	-	TRBV28	-
TGTGCCAGCAGCTTACAGGGGCAGGGGAGCGGGGAGCTGTTTTTT	CASSLQGQGSGELFF	TRBJ2-2	-	TRBV7-3	-
TGTGCCAGCAGTTCCCCCCAGCGGGAGCAGTTCTTC	CASSSPQREQFF	TRBJ2-1	once	TRBV27	-
TGTGCCAGCATCCCTAGCGGGGGGGCCCAAGAGACCCAGTACTTC	CASIPSGGAQETQYF	TRBJ2-5	-	TRBV6-5	TRBD2
TGCAGTGCTAGAGATGTGGGGGGGGGAGAGACCCAGTACTTC	CSARDVGGGETQYF	TRBJ2-5	-	TRBV20-1	TRBD2
TGTGCCAGCAGTTACCCCCCCGAGGACCAGTACTTC	CASSYPPEDQYF	TRBJ2-5	-	TRBV6-2/TRBV6-3	-
TGTGCCAGCAGTTTAACAGCCCGTGTCACAGAACCCCAAGAGACCCAGTACTTC	CASSLTARVTEPQETQYF	TRBJ2-5	-	TRBV28	-
TGTGCCAGCAGCGTAGACAGGTCGCCTGAAGCTTTCTTT	CASSVDRSPEAFF	TRBJ1-1	-	TRBV9	-
TGTGCCACCAGTGATGGAGACGAGCAGTACTTC	CATSDGDEQYF	TRBJ2-7	-	TRBV24-1	-
TGTGCCAGCAGCGTAACTCAAGTACATGGCTACACCTTC	CASSVTQVHGYTF	TRBJ1-2	-	TRBV11-2	-
TGCGCCAGCAGCCAAGTGCTAGCGGGGGAAGAGACCCAGTACTTC	CASSQVLAGEETQYF	TRBJ2-5	-	TRBV4-3	TRBD2
TGCGCCAGCAGCGCAGGGTTGAACACTGAAGCTTTCTTT	CASSAGLNTEAFF	TRBJ1-1	-	TRBV5-1	-
TGTGCCAGCAGTTACTCGGAGGGGCCCCTAGATACGCAGTATTTT	CASSYSEGPLDTQYF	TRBJ2-3	-	TRBV6-5	-
TGCGCCAGCAGCCAAGATGGGGACATCAACACCGGGGAGCTGTTTTTT	CASSQDGDINTGELFF	TRBJ2-2	-	TRBV4-3	-
TGTGCCAGCAGTTACTCGATGTCTCGGGACCTATACGTCGACGATGAGCAGTTCTTC	CASSYSMSRDLYVDDEQFF	TRBJ2-1	-	TRBV6-2/TRBV6-3	-
TGTGCCAGCAGCCGGGGCCTCCTCTACGAGCAGTACTTC	CASSRGLLYEQYF	TRBJ2-7	-	TRBV7-3	-
TGTGCCAGCAGCTCCGAGGGAAGACAGGGGTTAGCCAAAAACATTCAGTACTTC	CASSSEGRQGLAKNIQYF	TRBJ2-4	once	TRBV7-2	TRBD1
TGTGCCAGCAGCTTGGGAGGAGTCAATGAGCAGTTCTTC	CASSLGGVNEQFF	TRBJ2-1	-	TRBV5-5	-
TGTGCCAGCAGCGTAGGGAGTTGGGGACAGGAGGGCACTGAAGCTTTCTTT	CASSVGSWGQEGTEAFF	TRBJ1-1	-	TRBV9	TRBD1
TGTGCCAGCAGTCGGGTACAGGGGGTGATTAGGAACATTCAGTACTTC	CASSRVQGVIRNIQYF	TRBJ2-4	-	TRBV7-9	TRBD1
TGTGCCAGCAGCTCATGGACAGCTCTCACTGAAGCTTTCTTT	CASSSWTALTEAFF	TRBJ1-1	-	TRBV5-5	-
TGTGCCAGTTTCTCTACTAGCGGATCCTACAATGAGCAGTTCTTC	CASFSTSGSYNEQFF	TRBJ2-1	-	TRBV12-3/TRBV12-4	TRBD2
TGTGCCAGCACCGCTGTCGCTGGGAGCCTGAACACTGAAGCTTTCTTT	CASTAVAGSLNTEAFF	TRBJ1-1	-	TRBV28	-
TGTGCCAGCAGCCCAAGTTGGGGGGACGAGCAGTACTTC	CASSPSWGDEQYF	TRBJ2-7	-	TRBV13	-
TGTGCCAGTAGTATGTCCGGGACAGGGAGGGGAGCAGATACGCAGTATTTT	CASSMSGTGRGADTQYF	TRBJ2-3	-	TRBV19	TRBD1
TGTGCCAGCAGCTTAAGGGGGAACTACAATGAGCAGTTCTTC	CASSLRGNYNEQFF	TRBJ2-1	-	TRBV11-1	-
TGTGCCAGCAGTTTACGCCCAGGTTCCAACTATGGCTACACCTTC	CASSLRPGSNYGYTF	TRBJ1-2	-	TRBV27	-
TGTGCCAGCAGTTACAGTTCCGACTCTGGGGCCAACGTCCTGACTTTC	CASSYSSDSGANVLTF	TRBJ2-6	-	TRBV6-5	-
TGTGCCAGCAGCCAAGATACCCCCTCGACGGGGGGCTACACCTTC	CASSQDTPSTGGYTF	TRBJ1-2	-	TRBV4-2	-
TGTGCCAGCAGTTTTGGTTTGGGTTTCGGCTACACCTTC	CASSFGLGFGYTF	TRBJ1-2	-	TRBV12-3/TRBV12-4	-
TGTGCCAGCAGTTACTCGGCAGGGGTGTTCAATGAGCAGTTCTTC	CASSYSAGVFNEQFF	TRBJ2-1	-	TRBV6-5	-
TGCGCCAGCAGCCAAGGGGTACGCCAAGAGACCCAGTACTTC	CASSQGVRQETQYF	TRBJ2-5	-	TRBV4-1	-
TGTGCCAGCAGCTTAGCGGGGACAGGCCCTAGGGCCTACGAGCAGTACTTC	CASSLAGTGPRAYEQYF	TRBJ2-7	few	TRBV7-8	TRBD1
TGCAGTGCTAGTCGACCTCACCTAAGGGGAGAGACCCAGTACTTC	CSASRPHLRGETQYF	TRBJ2-5	-	TRBV20-1	-
TGTGCCTGGAAGCCCCCTGACACAAGTCCCTACAATGAGCAGTTCTTC	CAWKPPDTSPYNEQFF	TRBJ2-1	-	TRBV30	-
TGCAGTGCCCCAGGACAGCAGTCCTACGAGCAGTACTTC	CSAPGQQSYEQYF	TRBJ2-7	-	TRBV20-1	-
TGCGCCAGCAGCCAAGCTAGCGGGGGCCACTACAATGAGCAGTTCTTC	CASSQASGGHYNEQFF	TRBJ2-1	-	TRBV4-3	TRBD2
TGCGCCAGCAGCCATCCCGGACAGGGGGCTGATAACACTGAAGCTTTCTTT	CASSHPGQGADNTEAFF	TRBJ1-1	few	TRBV4-1	TRBD1
TGCAGCGTTGCCTTGGGCAGGGGGAGCTCTGGGGCCAACGTCCTGACTTTC	CSVALGRGSSGANVLTF	TRBJ2-6	-	TRBV29-1	TRBD1
TGTGCCAGCAGCTCCTACTTGGAGGGGGGAAACACCGGGGAGCTGTTTTTT	CASSSYLEGGNTGELFF	TRBJ2-2	-	TRBV13	-
TGTGCCAGCAGACCGGACTCTAATGAAAAACTGTTTTTT	CASRPDSNEKLFF	TRBJ1-4	-	TRBV28	-
TGTGCCAGCAGTTTACCGGGGGGCCAAGAGACCCAGTACTTC	CASSLPGGQETQYF	TRBJ2-5	few	TRBV6-6	TRBD2
TGTGCCAGCAGTGTGAGGGGTGCTGGGGCCAACGTCCTGACTTTC	CASSVRGAGANVLTF	TRBJ2-6	-	TRBV6-6	-
TGTGCCAGCAGTGACTCAGGGGGCAATCAGCCCCAGCATTTT	CASSDSGGNQPQHF	TRBJ1-5	-	TRBV6-4	-
TGTGCCAGCAGCCCTAAGGGCCGAGCCTACGAGCAGTACTTC	CASSPKGRAYEQYF	TRBJ2-7	-	TRBV7-9	-
TGTGCCAGCAGTTCCGGACTAGCGGGGGGGCCAAGTGAGCAGTACTTC	CASSSGLAGGPSEQYF	TRBJ2-7	-	TRBV6-2/TRBV6-3	TRBD2
TGTGCCAGCAGTTACTCGATAGGAGGAAGGAATAATGCACCCCTCCACTTT	CASSYSIGGRNNAPLHF	TRBJ1-6	-	TRBV6-2/TRBV6-3	-
TGTGCCAGCAGTCAGACAGCTCCTAACTATGGCTACACCTTC	CASSQTAPNYGYTF	TRBJ1-2	-	TRBV6-5	-